These T cell receptor beta chains were read from a single sample in a study of blood T cell repertoires in COVID-19. TCRdb keeps only in-frame clones here, not all; method: immunoSEQ multiplex PCR. Of a few hundred thousand clones listed, over 80% were seen once; the top ten hold 0.95% to 1.5%. The specimen was PBMCs or T cells enriched from blood (not recorded which). All receptors derive from a man aged 30-40 years who had recovered from COVID-19. The CDR3 runs from the conserved cysteine through the conserved F or W. The D gene is left open where the match is weak. Clone sizes are given selectively: once, few, many, or a class where the clone is expanded.

clone size	V gene	D gene	J gene	CDR3 protein	CDR3 DNA
.	TRBV18	.	TRBJ1-1	CASSPPGRTEAFF	TGTGCCAGCTCACCTCCAGGTAGGACTGAAGCTTTCTTT
.	TRBV19	TRBD2	TRBJ2-2	CASRGLAVNTGELFF	TGTGCCAGTAGGGGACTAGCGGTAAACACCGGGGAGCTGTTTTTT
.	TRBV11-2	.	TRBJ2-2	CASSLIGRSGELFF	TGTGCCAGCAGCTTAATTGGGAGGTCCGGGGAGCTGTTTTTT
.	TRBV28	.	TRBJ1-2	CASRGGYGYTF	TGTGCCAGCCGGGGAGGCTATGGCTACACCTTC
.	TRBV10-3	TRBD1	TRBJ1-1	CAISAGTGVGEAFF	TGTGCCATCAGTGCCGGGACAGGGGTCGGTGAAGCTTTCTTT
.	TRBV27	.	TRBJ2-5	CASSFGGETQYF	TGTGCCAGCAGTTTCGGAGGGGAGACCCAGTACTTC
.	TRBV19	TRBD1	TRBJ2-2	CASSSPGWDRKNTGELFF	TGTGCCAGTAGTAGCCCCGGCTGGGACAGGAAAAACACCGGGGAGCTGTTTTTT
.	TRBV19	.	TRBJ1-5	CASSMGRSNQPQHF	TGTGCCAGTAGTATGGGCCGTAGCAATCAGCCCCAGCATTTT
.	TRBV24-1	TRBD2	TRBJ2-5	CATSGSGGIGETQYF	TGTGCCACCAGCGGTAGCGGGGGAATTGGAGAGACCCAGTACTTC
.	TRBV29-1	TRBD2	TRBJ2-7	CSVEDPATSGSSYEQYF	TGCAGCGTTGAAGATCCCGCGACTAGCGGGAGCTCCTACGAGCAGTACTTC
.	TRBV4-3	TRBD1	TRBJ1-1	CASSQGTGTVTEAFF	TGCGCCAGCAGCCAAGGGACAGGGACGGTCACTGAAGCTTTCTTT
.	TRBV7-6	TRBD2	TRBJ2-1	CASSLRASGGAGNEQFF	TGTGCCAGCAGCTTAAGGGCTAGCGGGGGGGCCGGAAATGAGCAGTTCTTC
.	TRBV7-2	TRBD1	TRBJ2-3	CASRQTGAGTDTQYF	TGTGCCAGCAGACAGACAGGGGCAGGCACAGATACGCAGTATTTT
.	TRBV6-1	TRBD1	TRBJ1-2	CASTSRDRVYYGYTF	TGTGCCAGCACCTCTCGGGACAGGGTTTACTATGGCTACACCTTC
.	TRBV18	.	TRBJ1-2	CASSPGGAGYTF	TGTGCCAGCTCACCGGGAGGGGCTGGCTACACCTTC
.	TRBV23-1	TRBD1	TRBJ2-7	CASSQPRTGSYEQYF	TGCGCCAGCAGTCAACCTCGGACAGGGTCCTACGAGCAGTACTTC
.	TRBV27	.	TRBJ2-7	CASSPTTRGEQYF	TGTGCCAGCAGTCCAACCACCAGGGGCGAGCAGTACTTC
.	TRBV5-1	.	TRBJ2-1	CASSFPGEQFF	TGCGCCAGCAGCTTCCCAGGTGAGCAGTTCTTC
.	TRBV4-1	TRBD1	TRBJ2-7	CASSQRQGRYEQYF	TGCGCCAGCAGCCAACGACAGGGTCGATATGAGCAGTACTTC
.	TRBV2	.	TRBJ1-2	CASSVRSGNNGYTF	TGTGCCAGCAGTGTCAGGTCAGGGAATAATGGCTACACCTTC
.	TRBV29-1	TRBD2	TRBJ2-1	CSVSTASSGRMSYNEQFF	TGCAGCGTCTCTACGGCGTCTAGCGGGAGAATGTCCTACAATGAGCAGTTCTTC
.	TRBV25-1	TRBD1	TRBJ1-3	CASTARTGGRNTIYF	TGTGCCAGTACGGCCAGGACAGGGGGTAGAAACACCATATATTTT
.	TRBV2	.	TRBJ2-7	CASRTENRGEQYF	TGTGCCAGCAGAACCGAAAATCGCGGTGAGCAGTACTTC
.	TRBV7-6	.	TRBJ2-6	CASSFNQGSGANVLTF	TGTGCCAGCAGCTTTAATCAGGGGTCCGGGGCCAACGTCCTGACTTTC
.	TRBV7-2	TRBD1	TRBJ1-4	CASSLRPGQGFNEKLFF	TGTGCCAGCAGCTTACGGCCGGGACAGGGTTTTAATGAAAAACTGTTTTTT
.	TRBV11-2	.	TRBJ1-2	CASSLEVSGYTF	TGTGCCAGCAGCTTAGAAGTGAGTGGCTACACCTTC
.	TRBV5-5	.	TRBJ1-1	CASSLVPRSNTEAFF	TGTGCCAGCAGCTTGGTTCCGCGATCGAACACTGAAGCTTTCTTT
.	TRBV10-1	TRBD1	TRBJ1-3	CASSERTGVGNTIYF	TGCGCCAGCAGCGAAAGGACAGGGGTTGGAAACACCATATATTTT
.	TRBV19	.	TRBJ2-7	CASSIQRGTGYEQYF	TGTGCCAGTAGTATACAACGGGGTACGGGCTACGAGCAGTACTTC
.	TRBV7-2	TRBD2	TRBJ2-1	CASSFELAGANEQFF	TGTGCCAGCAGCTTCGAACTAGCGGGAGCCAATGAGCAGTTCTTC
.	TRBV7-9	.	TRBJ2-1	CASSLRSNLLPVYNEQFF	TGTGCCAGCAGCTTACGTAGTAATCTCCTCCCCGTATACAATGAGCAGTTCTTC
few	TRBV19	.	TRBJ1-3	CASSIPYRSSGNTIYF	TGTGCCAGTAGTATACCGTACAGGTCCTCTGGAAACACCATATATTTT
once	TRBV4-3	TRBD2	TRBJ2-3	CASSQEIGASGRISTDTQYF	TGCGCCAGCAGCCAAGAAATTGGAGCTAGCGGAAGGATTAGCACAGATACGCAGTATTTT
.	TRBV7-2	TRBD1	TRBJ1-4	CASSRGQPNEKLFF	TGTGCCAGCAGCCGGGGACAGCCTAATGAAAAACTGTTTTTT
.	TRBV20-1	TRBD1	TRBJ2-1	CSASRDRARWYEQFF	TGCAGTGCTAGTAGGGACAGGGCTCGGTGGTATGAGCAGTTCTTC
.	TRBV25-1	.	TRBJ2-7	CASTLVRGGEVYEQYF	TGTGCCAGCACCCTCGTAAGGGGGGGGGAGGTCTACGAGCAGTACTTC
.	TRBV19	TRBD1	TRBJ2-7	CASSMAGQGSYEQYF	TGTGCCAGTAGTATGGCGGGACAGGGTTCCTACGAGCAGTACTTC
.	TRBV18	.	TRBJ1-1	CASSPYPGTQNTEAFF	TGTGCCAGCTCACCCTACCCCGGGACTCAGAACACTGAAGCTTTCTTT
.	TRBV19	TRBD1	TRBJ1-5	CASSPLPSRDRASNQPQHF	TGTGCCAGTAGTCCTCTTCCGAGCCGGGACAGGGCATCCAATCAGCCCCAGCATTTT
few	TRBV6-2/TRBV6-3	.	TRBJ2-1	CASSYSPGGFGYNEQFF	TGTGCCAGCAGTTACTCGCCAGGGGGGTTCGGATACAATGAGCAGTTCTTC
.	TRBV5-6	.	TRBJ2-5	CASSSTGGLSETQYF	TGTGCCAGCAGCTCCACGGGGGGCCTCAGCGAGACCCAGTACTTC
.	TRBV29-1	.	TRBJ1-5	CSVEGGNGNQPQHF	TGCAGCGTTGAAGGAGGGAACGGCAATCAGCCCCAGCATTTT
.	TRBV3-1/TRBV3-2	.	TRBJ2-2	CASSSGTSAMSTGELFF	TGTGCCAGCAGTTCCGGGACATCTGCGATGAGCACCGGGGAGCTGTTTTTT
.	TRBV5-1	.	TRBJ2-3	CASSPRGAIVITDTQYF	TGCGCCAGCAGTCCGCGCGGGGCTATCGTTATCACAGATACGCAGTATTTT
.	TRBV6-5	TRBD2	TRBJ2-1	CASSYLAGGPNEQFF	TGTGCCAGCAGTTACCTAGCGGGAGGGCCGAATGAGCAGTTCTTC
few	TRBV10-2	TRBD2	TRBJ2-1	CASSPVAGTYNEQFF	TGCGCCAGCAGTCCCGTAGCGGGAACCTACAATGAGCAGTTCTTC
.	TRBV5-1	.	TRBJ2-1	CASSLGQAYNEQFF	TGCGCCAGCAGCTTGGGACAGGCGTACAATGAGCAGTTCTTC
.	TRBV11-2	.	TRBJ2-7	CASSSLSGSYEQYF	TGTGCCAGCAGCTCCCTGTCGGGGAGCTACGAGCAGTACTTC
.	TRBV5-4	TRBD2	TRBJ2-1	CASSLPGLAGTTHEQFF	TGTGCCAGCAGCCTACCGGGACTAGCGGGAACAACCCATGAGCAGTTCTTC
.	TRBV11-2	.	TRBJ2-2	CASSSPQVGQVNTGELFF	TGTGCCAGCAGCTCACCCCAGGTGGGGCAGGTCAACACCGGGGAGCTGTTTTTT
.	TRBV29-1	.	TRBJ2-7	CSFRGTGSYEQYF	TGCAGCTTCCGGGGGACGGGCTCCTACGAGCAGTACTTC
.	TRBV5-1	TRBD1	TRBJ2-7	CASSLGPPGQTTIKYEQYF	TGCGCCAGCAGCTTGGGGCCACCGGGACAGACTACGATAAAATACGAGCAGTACTTC
.	TRBV30	.	TRBJ2-2	CAWSSGWITGELFF	TGTGCCTGGAGTTCGGGATGGATCACCGGGGAGCTGTTTTTT
.	TRBV29-1	TRBD2	TRBJ2-7	CSVVGVAGYEQYF	TGCAGCGTTGTGGGCGTAGCGGGATACGAGCAGTACTTC